This TCR beta chain was captured in a study of cytomegalovirus exposure and HLA in healthy donors. The study, taken as a whole, reports: It was shown in a later analysis that HLA-associated TCR beta chains were more clonally expanded than other, equally common chains. At a 0.05 false discovery rate, a later analysis found approximately 15,000 TCR beta sequences to be associated with HLA alleles.

In the case of this clone: What it binds is not known.

The PCR had 60 Vbeta and 13 Jbeta primers. Data came from immunoSEQ multiplex PCR; TCRdb stores just in-frame clones and leaves some out. The sample contains around 200,000 clones, about 86% of which appear only once. CDR1 is SQVTM and CDR2 is ANQGSEA in the germline V gene. CDR3 length: 16 residues. V dropped 5 bases and J dropped 7; count of bases not matched to a gene: 15. This rearrangement joins TRBV29-1 to TRBJ2-2; 8 bases align to TRBD2. This TCR came from a woman aged 25 to 39 in good health and CMV-seronegative. The sequenced material came from PBMCs. Here the CDR3 DNA reads TGCAGCGTTTCACGGGGCAGGGCGGGAGGAAGCGGGGAGCTGTTTTTT. Its translation is CSVSRGRAGGSGELFF.